This T cell receptor beta chain was observed in a study of cytomegalovirus exposure and HLA in healthy donors. The study's findings and limits: Information on immune exposure was restricted to one variable (CMV serostatus). Earlier results showed most TCR beta V segments being productive about 87% or about 30% of the time.

Germline values: CDR1 ENHRY, CDR2 SYGVKD. The CDR3 runs to 15 residues. The germline V and J ends were trimmed by 0 bases and 5 bases, with 8 bases remaining between them. About this clone: Its antigen is still unknown.

It was with 60 Vbeta and 13 Jbeta primers that the PCR ran. Sequenced by immunoSEQ multiplex PCR; TCRdb stores in-frame clones only, minus some. The sample holds some 40,000 clones, around 74% seen once. The origin of this receptor is a man younger than 40 in good health and CMV-seronegative. The sequenced sample was PBMCs. The V and J genes are TRBV10-3 and TRBJ1-6; D is unresolved. For the CDR3, the DNA is TGTGCCATCAGTGAGTCAGATAGAGATAATTCACCCCTCCACTTT. Amino acids: CAISESDRDNSPLHF.